Here is one T cell receptor beta chain with its context. Antigen unknown. This entry belongs to a study of T cell responses to AZD1222 COVID-19 vaccine. It was second doses at about 4 or about 12 weeks that were pooled. The germline V gene has CDR1 MNHEY and CDR2 SVGAGI. Trimming cost V 2 bases and J 4 bases; bases outside gene matches: 6. The CDR3 sequence is 16 residues long. General study points: Baseline testing showed seropositivity in only a handful of AZD1222 recipients. Donors were largely white British and mainly female; clonal diversity was possibly underestimated.

Only in-frame clones appear in the TCRdb table, and some are missing; sequencing was by immunoSEQ multiplex PCR. The table has 53,000 or so clones, roughly 85% seen once. The chain uses TRBV6-5 and TRBJ2-7, with 12 bases aligning to TRBD2. The sequencing here drew on peripheral blood, taken 28 days after the second AZD1222 dose. The receptor's source is an adult who received the AZD1222 COVID-19 vaccine. The DNA of the CDR3 is TGTGCCAGCAGTTACCTCACTAGCGGGAGGTTATACGAGCAGTACTTC. It specifies CASSYLTSGRLYEQYF.